In its sample, the clone carrying this T cell receptor (beta chain) was seen many times. This entry comes from a study of blood T cells in healthy people across ages. Trimming stripped 0 bases from V and 1 base from J, with 9 bases between. CDR3 length: 15 amino acids. Germline CDR1 reads SGDLS; CDR2 reads YYNGEE. Alongside a J-beta primer mix, a sample-barcoded 5' primer served in a second PCR lasting roughly 6 to 11 cycles. TCRdb itself ran the 5' RACE reads through MiXCR, one entry per CDR3 protein. The sample has 1.5 million to 2 million distinct CDR3 sequences, more than 35% seen once. The chain has TRBV9 and TRBJ2-3; D gene uncertain. What was sequenced was blood. The sequence derives from a human donor in good health. CDR3 amino acids: CASSVGSGGTDTQYF. The DNA of the CDR3 is TGTGCCAGCAGCGTAGGCTCTGGGGGCACAGATACGCAGTATTTT.